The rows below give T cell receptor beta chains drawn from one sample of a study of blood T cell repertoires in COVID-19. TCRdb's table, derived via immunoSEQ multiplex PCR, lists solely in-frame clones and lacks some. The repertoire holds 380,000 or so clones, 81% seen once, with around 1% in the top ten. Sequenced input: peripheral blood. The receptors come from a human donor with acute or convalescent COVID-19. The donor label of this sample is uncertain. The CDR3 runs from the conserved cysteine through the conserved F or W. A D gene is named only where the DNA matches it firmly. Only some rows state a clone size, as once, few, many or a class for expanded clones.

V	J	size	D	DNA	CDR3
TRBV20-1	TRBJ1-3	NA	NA	TGCAGTGCCCTCGTAGGAAACACCATATATTTT	CSALVGNTIYF
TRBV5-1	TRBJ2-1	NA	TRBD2	TGCGCCAGCAGTCCAATAGCGGGGGCCTCCTACAATGAGCAGTTCTTC	CASSPIAGASYNEQFF
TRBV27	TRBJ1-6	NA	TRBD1	TGTGCCAGCGGCCGGGACAGCTATAATTCACCCCTCCACTTT	CASGRDSYNSPLHF
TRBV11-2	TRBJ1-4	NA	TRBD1	TGTGCCAGCAGCTCCAGACAGGGGGCGTCTAATGAAAAACTGTTTTTT	CASSSRQGASNEKLFF
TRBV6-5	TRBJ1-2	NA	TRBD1	TGTGCCAGCAGTTTGACAGGGGGCGGTGGCTACACCTTC	CASSLTGGGGYTF
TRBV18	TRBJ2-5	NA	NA	TGTGCCAGCTCACCACGACAAACGGGGCAGGGGAGCTTCCAAGAGACCCAGTACTTC	CASSPRQTGQGSFQETQYF
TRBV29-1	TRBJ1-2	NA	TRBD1	TGCAGCGTTGTTGTGAACAGGGGGCGTTTGGGCTACACCTTC	CSVVVNRGRLGYTF
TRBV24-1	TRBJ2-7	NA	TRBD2	TGTGCCACCGCGGGGGGGGCCGACGAGCAGTACTTC	CATAGGADEQYF
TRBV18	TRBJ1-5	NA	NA	TGTGCCAGCTCACCTACGGAGGGATTGTGGAATCAGCCCCAGCATTTT	CASSPTEGLWNQPQHF
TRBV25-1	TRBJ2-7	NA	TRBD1	TGTGCCAGCAGTGAATTGGAAGGGACAGGTCAGTACTTC	CASSELEGTGQYF
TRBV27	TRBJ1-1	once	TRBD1	TGTGCCAGCAGAACTACAGGGGTCTACACTGAAGCTTTCTTT	CASRTTGVYTEAFF
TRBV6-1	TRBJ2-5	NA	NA	TGTGCCAGCAGTGAAAATCAGGGTCGGGAGACCCAGTACTTC	CASSENQGRETQYF
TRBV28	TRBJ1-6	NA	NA	TGTGCCAGCAGTTTCACAGCGGGATCACCCCTCCACTTT	CASSFTAGSPLHF
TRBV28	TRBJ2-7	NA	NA	TGTGCCAGCAGTTTGGGGAGGGAGCAGTACTTC	CASSLGREQYF
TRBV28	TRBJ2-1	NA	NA	TGTGCCAGCAGTTTACCCCCTCCAGTCAATGAGCAGTTCTTC	CASSLPPPVNEQFF
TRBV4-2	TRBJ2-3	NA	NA	TGTGCCAGCAGCCTACAAACTAGCTTCCGCGATACGCAGTATTTT	CASSLQTSFRDTQYF
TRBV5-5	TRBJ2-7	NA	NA	TGTGCCAGCAGCGCCTCCCGGCAGGGCTCCTACGAGCAGTACTTC	CASSASRQGSYEQYF
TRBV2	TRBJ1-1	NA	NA	TGTGCCAGCAGTGAAACTTGGCAGGGGACCGAAGCTTTCTTT	CASSETWQGTEAFF
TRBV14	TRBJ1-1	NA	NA	TGTGCCAGCAGGGATTCAGGGGATCCTGAAGCTTTCTTT	CASRDSGDPEAFF
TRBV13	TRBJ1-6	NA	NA	TGTGCCAGCAGCCGAACCGGGGTTGTCCCCCTCCACTTT	CASSRTGVVPLHF
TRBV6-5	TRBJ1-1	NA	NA	TGTGCCAGCAGTAGGACAAGAGTGAACACTGAAGCTTTCTTT	CASSRTRVNTEAFF
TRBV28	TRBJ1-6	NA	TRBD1	TGTGCCAGCCTTACCGTCGGGACAGGTTATTCACCCCTCCACTTT	CASLTVGTGYSPLHF
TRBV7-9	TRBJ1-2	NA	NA	TGTGCCAGCAGCCCCGGGGGGTCCGCGGGGAACTATGGCTACACCTTC	CASSPGGSAGNYGYTF
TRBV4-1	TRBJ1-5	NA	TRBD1	TGCGCCAGCAGCCAAGATTGGGCAGGGGGTCAGCCCCAGCATTTT	CASSQDWAGGQPQHF
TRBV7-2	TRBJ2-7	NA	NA	TGTGCCAGCAGCTTAGCGTCTAGTAGCTACGAGCAGTACTTC	CASSLASSSYEQYF
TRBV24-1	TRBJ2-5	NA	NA	TGTGCCACCAGTGATTCATACATCCCGACCCAGTACTTC	CATSDSYIPTQYF